The clone carrying this T cell receptor beta chain was seen ten or more times. Its antigen is currently unknown. This specimen belongs to a study of neurological immune-mediated disorders. Study-wide results and limits: Neither clinical nor MRI features showed any association with the multiple sclerosis repertoire cluster, and the authors stated that larger cohorts are needed.

Germline loops: CDR1 SGHTA, CDR2 FQGNSA. The CDR3 sequence is 17 residues long. V lost 5 bases and J lost 4, with 21 bases in between. The cDNA was produced through 5'RACE with 10-nucleotide random UMIs. One entry per CDR3 protein, called by TCRdb with MiXCR from the 5' RACE reads. The sample has roughly 62,000 distinct CDR3 sequences, over 2% seen once; the top ten hold 3%. The specimen was PBMCs. This receptor was identified in a man aged 50 to 60 with multiple sclerosis. This chain joins TRBV7-2 and TRBJ2-1, with D perhaps TRBD1 or TRBD2 (5 bases each). The CDR3 DNA follows: TGTGCCAGCAGCCCAGCCGGGACCGAGGTTTGGTACAATGAGCAGTTCTTC. Its translation: CASSPAGTEVWYNEQFF.